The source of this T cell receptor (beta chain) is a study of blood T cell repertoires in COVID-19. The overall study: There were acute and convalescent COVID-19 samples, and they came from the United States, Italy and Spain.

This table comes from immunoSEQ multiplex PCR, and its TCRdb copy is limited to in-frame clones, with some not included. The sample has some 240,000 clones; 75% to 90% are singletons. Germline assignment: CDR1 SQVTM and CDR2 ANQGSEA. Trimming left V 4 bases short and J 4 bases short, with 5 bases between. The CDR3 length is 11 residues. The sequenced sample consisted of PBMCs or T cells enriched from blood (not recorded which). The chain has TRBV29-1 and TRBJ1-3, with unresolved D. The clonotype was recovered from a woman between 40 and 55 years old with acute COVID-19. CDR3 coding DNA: TGCAGCGTTGGGGCGGGAAACACCATATATTTT. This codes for CSVGAGNTIYF. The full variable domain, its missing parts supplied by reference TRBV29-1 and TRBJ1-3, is SAVISQKPSRDICQRGTSLTIQCQVDSQVTMMFWYRQQPGQSLTLIATANQGSEATYESGFVIDKFPISRPNLTFSTLTVSNMSPEDSSIYLCSVGAGNTIYFGEGSWLTVV.